The source of this T cell receptor beta chain is a study of cytotoxic CD8 clonotypes in ibrutinib-treated CLL. Method: immunoSEQ multiplex PCR; TCRdb's copy keeps in-frame clones and lacks some. The table lists approximately 130,000 clones, 84% of them singletons, with approximately 3.5% in the top ten. A few counts support this clone. This CDR3 is built from 14 residues. Trimming stripped 3 bases from V and 3 bases from J, with 11 bases between. CDR1 is LNHDA and CDR2 is SQIVND in the germline V gene (reference sequence). V is TRBV19 and J is TRBJ1-1; a weak D match, TRBD1 (5 bases). The source of this sequence is a human donor with chronic lymphocytic leukemia. This specimen consisted of PBMCs, obtained after 24 months of ibrutinib treatment. CDR3 in amino acids: CASSISPGDTEAFF. CDR3 sequence (DNA): TGTGCCAGTAGTATCTCCCCGGGGGACACTGAAGCTTTCTTT.